This entry lists 30 T cell receptor beta chains sequenced from one sample in a study of Ad26.COV2.S vaccination and SARS-CoV-2 variants. Treatment noted: some 20 received Ad26.COV2.S at low or high dose, single or two shots; roughly five received placebo; per-sample allocation not given. Samples came from day 63 after the first vaccine or placebo injection. The assay was immunoSEQ multiplex PCR, and TCRdb's table has in-frame clones only and misses some. The sample includes some 340,000 clones, roughly 80% of them seen just once. Sequences were derived from peripheral blood, sampled in a trial of Ad26.COV2.S vaccine versus placebo. The receptors were gathered from a person aged 18-60 years who received the Ad26.COV2.S COVID-19 vaccine or a placebo.

This clone has at least ten counts. The rearrangement uses TRBV18 and TRBJ1-3; D remains ambiguous. The germline V gene encodes CDR1 KGHSH and CDR2 LQKENI. The CDR3 has 16 amino acids. Trimming took off 2 bases at V and 2 bases at J, with 13 bases between the two ends. The CDR3 DNA reads as TGTGCCAGCTCACCATCTCCGGGAACTCCTGGAAACACCATATATTTT. Translating it yields CASSPSPGTPGNTIYF.

This chain links TRBV4-1 with TRBJ2-3, with 8 nucleotides matching TRBD2. V was clipped by 8 bases and J by 9 bases; unmatched bases: 22. The CDR3 sequence is 17 residues long. From germline, CDR1 is MGHRA and CDR2 YSYEKL. CDR3 protein: CASARGGSGVQKGTQYF. The CDR3 region has the DNA TGCGCCAGCGCCCGGGGGGGTAGCGGGGTTCAAAAGGGCACGCAGTATTTT.

The chain combines TRBV5-1 with TRBJ1-1; 8 nucleotides agree with TRBD1. The CDR3 runs to 16 residues. The V gene's germline CDR1 is SGHRS and CDR2 YFSETQ. The V segment lost 4 bases and the J segment 1 base; nucleotides outside the gene matches: 9. In nucleotides, the CDR3 is TGCGCCAGCAGCCAGACAGGGGCGGGGGAGAACACTGAAGCTTTCTTT. Translated, it gives CASSQTGAGENTEAFF.

The chain combines TRBV12-5 with TRBJ1-5; 7 bases agree with TRBD1. Unmatched junction bases numbered 9, after V lost 7 bases and J lost 0 bases. CDR3 length: 16 amino acids. Per the germline V gene, CDR1 is LGHNT and CDR2 is FRNRAP. The CDR3 loop reads CASAKGGSHSNQPQHF. The DNA of the CDR3 is TGTGCTAGTGCTAAAGGGGGCAGCCATAGCAATCAGCCCCAGCATTTT.

The chain has TRBV2 and TRBJ1-1; D not certain. CDR3 length: 11 residues. Trimming shortened V by 7 bases and J by 3 bases, and 6 bases separated the two germline ends. Per the germline V gene, CDR1 is SNHLY and CDR2 is FYNNEI. The CDR3 nucleotides are TGTGCCAGCAAGACGGACACTGAAGCTTTCTTT. The encoded protein is CASKTDTEAFF.

The chain is built from TRBV13 and TRBJ2-1, with TRBD1 as a possible D gene (5 bases). Trimming removed 5 bases from V and 9 bases from J, with 29 bases in between. Per the germline V gene, CDR1 is PRHDT and CDR2 is FYEKMQ (reference sequence). The length of the CDR3 is 18 residues. CDR3 amino acids: CASSQRTAGPQTRTEQFF. The DNA of the CDR3 is TGTGCCAGCAGCCAACGGACCGCAGGGCCTCAAACGAGGACTGAGCAGTTCTTC.

This CDR3 reads CASSYGAMKTQYF. The CDR3 DNA sequence: TGTGCCAGCAGTTACGGAGCGATGAAGACCCAGTACTTC. This rearrangement joins TRBV6-5 to TRBJ2-5, with D uncertain. Trimming took 2 bases from V and 6 from J, leaving 10 bases between them. The CDR3 length is 13 residues. Germline CDR1 is MNHEY and CDR2 is SVGAGI.

This chain connects TRBV28 to TRBJ1-3, with 10 bases aligning to TRBD1. The CDR3 length is 14 residues. With V trimmed by 6 bases and J by 4 bases, 3 bases remained unmatched. Per germline, CDR1 MDHEN and CDR2 SYDVKM. The CDR3 reads CASRDRGPGNTIYF. Here the CDR3 DNA reads TGTGCCAGCAGAGACAGGGGGCCCGGAAACACCATATATTTT.

This clone showed up many times. This sequence joins TRBV5-6 and TRBJ2-1, with unresolved D. Germline lookup yields CDR1 SGHDT and CDR2 YYEEEE. V lost 0 bases, J lost 9 bases, and 7 bases lay in between. The length of the CDR3 is 12 residues. The CDR3 is CASSLGRGEQFF. CDR3 DNA sequence: TGTGCCAGCAGCTTGGGACGAGGTGAGCAGTTCTTC. The variable domain in full, with the rest retrieved from reference TRBV5-6 and TRBJ2-1, is DAGVTQSPTHLIKTRGQQVTLRCSPKSGHDTVSWYQQALGQGPQFIFQYYEEEERQRGNFPDRFSGHQFPNYSSELNVNALLLGDSALYLCASSLGRGEQFFGPGTRLTVL.

This clone was counted only a few times. V is TRBV10-1 and J is TRBJ1-1; 8 bases agree with TRBD1. V dropped 9 bases and J dropped 6; count of bases not matched to a gene: 6. The CDR3 contains 12 residues. CDR1 and CDR2 from the germline V gene are WNHNN and SYGVQD (reference sequence). The CDR3 DNA sequence: TGCGCCAGTAGGACAGGGAGGCCTGAAGCTTTCTTT. As protein: CASRTGRPEAFF.

This chain joins TRBV9 and TRBJ2-7; 9 nucleotides match TRBD2. The junction had 10 bases not matched to a gene; V was cut back by 0 bases and J by 6 bases. Germline V CDR1 and CDR2: SGDLS, YYNGEE. The CDR3 totals 16 residues. CDR3 loop: CASSVGSSGTASEQYF. The CDR3, as DNA: TGTGCCAGCAGCGTAGGTTCTAGCGGGACCGCTTCCGAGCAGTACTTC.

This chain links TRBV6-5 with TRBJ2-5; D possibly corresponds to TRBD1 (5 bases). V shed 8 bases and J shed 1 base, with 14 bases lying between them. CDR3 size: 14 residues. In germline, CDR1 is MNHEY, CDR2 SVGAGI. CDR3 DNA: TGTGCCAGCGGGGCCGACAACCTCCAAGAGACCCAGTACTTC. Protein product: CASGADNLQETQYF.

The chain has TRBV9 and TRBJ2-3; maybe TRBD1 (6 bases). CDR3 length: 15 amino acids. V was clipped by 1 base and J by 3 bases, with 12 bases between them. Germline V CDR1 and CDR2: SGDLS, YYNGEE. The CDR3 sequence: CASSVWGRGTDTQYF. The CDR3 region has the DNA TGTGCCAGCAGCGTATGGGGCAGGGGAACAGATACGCAGTATTTT. Filled out from reference TRBV9 and TRBJ2-3, the complete variable domain reads DSGVTQTPKHLITATGQRVTLRCSPRSGDLSVYWYQQSLDQGLQFLIQYYNGEERAKGNILERFSAQQFPDLHSELNLSSLELGDSALYFCASSVWGRGTDTQYFGPGTRLTVL.

J is TRBJ1-2 and V is TRBV19; 7 bases agree with TRBD1. The trim removed 8 bases at V and 0 bases at J, leaving 9 bases unmatched. In germline, CDR1 is LNHDA, CDR2 SQIVND (reference sequence). CDR3 length equals 15 residues. The DNA for the CDR3 is TGTGCCAGTCTCCCCCGGGACAGAGCTAACTATGGCTACACCTTC. Amino acids: CASLPRDRANYGYTF.

The chain is built from TRBV10-3 and TRBJ2-2; TRBD1 matches 8 bases. The CDR3 runs to 14 residues. Unmatched junction bases numbered 10, after V lost 11 bases and J lost 5 bases. CDR1 is ENHRY, CDR2 SYGVKD, per germline. The CDR3 DNA follows: TGTGCCGTTGCCCAGGGGGCGCGTACCGGGGAGCTGTTTTTT. Its translation is CAVAQGARTGELFF.

This chain joins TRBV10-3 and TRBJ1-5, with D possibly being TRBD1 (6 bases). Germline V lookup: CDR1 ENHRY, CDR2 SYGVKD. CDR3 size: 14 residues. V lost 4 bases and J lost 8, with 15 bases in between. CDR3 sequence reads: CAISAHREGEPQHF. CDR3 DNA: TGTGCCATCAGTGCCCACAGGGAGGGGGAGCCCCAGCATTTT.

This clone was seen once. The V gene is TRBV3-1 (or the pseudogene TRBV3-2), the J gene TRBJ2-3; D assignment may be TRBD1 or TRBD2 (6 bases each). The V end was cut by 1 base, the J end by 2 bases, with 16 bases between. Germline CDR1 LGHDT, CDR2 YNNKEL (reference sequence). There are 17 residues in the CDR3. The CDR3 loop is CASSQVVGGRFTDTQYF. The CDR3 nucleotides read TGTGCCAGCAGCCAAGTTGTAGGGGGGCGTTTCACAGATACGCAGTATTTT.

The gene calls are TRBV7-9 and TRBJ2-5; D call uncertain. Germline CDR1 and CDR2: SEHNR and FQNEAQ (reference sequence). The ends were cut back, 0 bases at V and 5 bases at J, with 22 bases in the middle. CDR3 size: 18 residues. The CDR3 coding sequence is TGTGCCAGCAGCTTAGCGCTAACGCCGACGGTCGTTCTGGAGACCCAGTACTTC. It codes for CASSLALTPTVVLETQYF.

J is TRBJ1-1 and V is TRBV7-6; a possible D gene is TRBD1 (6 bases). This CDR3 comprises 15 residues. Germline V CDR1 and CDR2: SGHVS, FNYEAQ. V lost 0 bases to trimming and J lost 4 bases, with 12 bases between them. CDR3 DNA: TGTGCCAGCAGCTTAGCGGGGGGGCGGAGCACTGAAGCTTTCTTT. It translates to CASSLAGGRSTEAFF.

V and J are TRBV7-6 and TRBJ2-1; TRBD1 matches at 8 bases. There are 16 residues in the CDR3. The germline gives CDR1 SGHVS, CDR2 FNYEAQ. With 3 bases clipped from V and 6 bases from J, the junction kept 10 bases outside the gene matches. CDR3 nucleotide sequence: TGTGCCAGCAGCTTGGCGCAGGGGGCCCGCCCCAATGAGCAGTTCTTC. Translation: CASSLAQGARPNEQFF.

The chain has TRBV7-2 and TRBJ1-1; 7 bases are a match to TRBD1. V was clipped by 5 bases and J by 2 bases; unmatched bases: 5. Germline CDR1 is SGHTA and CDR2 is FQGNSA. The CDR3 sequence is 14 residues long. CDR3 amino acids: CASSDRVGNTEAFF. The CDR3 nucleotides are TGTGCCAGCAGCGACAGGGTAGGCAACACTGAAGCTTTCTTT.

The chain recombines TRBV11-2 with TRBJ2-5, with a possible D match to TRBD1 (5 bases). The CDR3 extends over 13 amino acids. The germline CDR1 and CDR2 sequences are SGHAT and FQNNGV. Between the trimmed V and J ends, which lost 1 base and 4 bases, there was a span of 7 bases. The CDR3 bases are TGTGCCAGCAGCTTAGGGGGCGTAGAGACCCAGTACTTC. This encodes CASSLGGVETQYF.

The rearrangement links TRBV18 to TRBJ2-4; tentatively, D is TRBD1 (6 bases). This CDR3 has 13 residues. Trimming removed 6 bases at V and 11 bases at J, with 17 bases between. Germline V CDR1 and CDR2: KGHSH, LQKENI. CDR3 loop: CASSPPSDSVQYF. CDR3 bases: TGTGCCAGCTCGCCCCCCTCGGACAGTGTTCAGTACTTC.

The chain is built from TRBV10-1 and TRBJ2-3, with unresolved D. V was trimmed by 6 bases and J by 4 bases, leaving 17 bases between them. From germline, CDR1 is WNHNN and CDR2 SYGVQD (reference sequence). This CDR3 contains 15 residues. CDR3 nucleotides: TGCGCCAGCAGCCCCAGGAGAAGTACGGCAGATACGCAGTATTTT. This codes for CASSPRRSTADTQYF.

This chain uses TRBV24-1 with TRBJ2-3; a possible D gene is TRBD1 (5 bases). Germline loops: CDR1 KGHDR, CDR2 SFDVKD. This CDR3 has 13 amino acids. V lost 10 bases and J lost 3, with 13 bases in between. As DNA, the CDR3 is TGTGCCACAGGAGAGACAGTTACAGATACGCAGTATTTT. The encoded protein is CATGETVTDTQYF.

This clone appeared a single time. This chain connects TRBV29-1 to TRBJ1-3; a possible D gene is TRBD1 (5 bases). The CDR3 is 16 amino acids. The V end lost 4 bases, the J end lost 0 bases, and 16 bases lay between the germline ends. The germline V gene encodes CDR1 SQVTM and CDR2 ANQGSEA. The CDR3 nucleotides read TGCAGCGTTGCCCGGTCCGGGGGACCCTCTGGAAACACCATATATTTT. It codes for CSVARSGGPSGNTIYF.

The chain links TRBV11-3 to TRBJ2-3, with 7 nucleotides matching TRBD1. CDR3 length: 15 residues. J lost 7 bases, V lost 5 bases, and 12 bases had no gene match. Germline assignment: CDR1 SGHNT and CDR2 YENEEA. The CDR3 nucleotides read TGTGCCAGCAGCCCCCGACGTGAGGGGGCGAATACGCAGTATTTT. Amino acids: CASSPRREGANTQYF.

About this clone itself: The same CDR3 arises from other DNA sequences in this sample as well. The J gene is TRBJ1-1, the V gene TRBV5-1; the D is unclear. Deletions cut 0 bases from V and 1 base from J, with 7 bases between. Germline V gene data show CDR1 as SGHRS and CDR2 as YFSETQ. CDR3 length: 14 amino acids. The CDR3 DNA reads as TGCGCCAGCAGCTTGGGAACACAGAACACTGAAGCTTTCTTT. This sequence encodes CASSLGTQNTEAFF.

This sequence joins TRBV30 and TRBJ1-2; D gene unclear. Germline V gene data show CDR1 as GTSNPN and CDR2 as SVGIG (reference sequence). The CDR3 covers 14 residues. V dropped 3 bases and J dropped 3 bases, with 14 bases sitting between them. CDR3 protein: CAWSNSLVDYGYTF. The CDR3 bases are TGTGCCTGGAGCAACAGTTTAGTAGACTATGGCTACACCTTC.

The rearrangement joins TRBV7-2 to TRBJ1-3; a possible D gene is TRBD1 (6 bases). V gave up 7 bases and J gave up 2 bases, with 9 bases separating them. The length of the CDR3 is 13 residues. From germline, CDR1 is SGHTA and CDR2 FQGNSA. CDR3 nucleotide sequence: TGTGCCAGCATGGACAGTACTGGAAACACCATATATTTT. Translated: CASMDSTGNTIYF.